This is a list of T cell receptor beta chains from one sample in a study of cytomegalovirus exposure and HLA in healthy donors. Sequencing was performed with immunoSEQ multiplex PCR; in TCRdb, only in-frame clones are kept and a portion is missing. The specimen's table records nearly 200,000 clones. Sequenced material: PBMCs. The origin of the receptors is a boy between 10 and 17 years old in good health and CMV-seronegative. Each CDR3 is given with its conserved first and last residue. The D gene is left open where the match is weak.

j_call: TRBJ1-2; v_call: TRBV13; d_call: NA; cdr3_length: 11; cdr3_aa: CASSNGPGYTF; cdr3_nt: TGTGCCAGCAGCAACGGTCCTGGCTACACCTTC
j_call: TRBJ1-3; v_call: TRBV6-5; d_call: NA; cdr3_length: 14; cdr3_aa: CASQAVGNGNTIYF; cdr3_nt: TGTGCCAGCCAAGCGGTAGGGAATGGAAACACCATATATTTT
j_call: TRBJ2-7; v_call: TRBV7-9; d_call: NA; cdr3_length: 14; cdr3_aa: CASSLAAQAYEQYF; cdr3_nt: TGTGCCAGCAGCTTAGCGGCTCAAGCCTACGAGCAGTACTTC
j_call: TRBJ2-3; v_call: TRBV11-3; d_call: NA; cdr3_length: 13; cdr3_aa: CASSLEGGDTQYF; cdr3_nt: TGTGCCAGCAGCTTAGAGGGAGGAGATACGCAGTATTTT
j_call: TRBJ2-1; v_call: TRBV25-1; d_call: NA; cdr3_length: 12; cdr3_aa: CASNEGGDEQFF; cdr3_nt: TGTGCCAGCAATGAGGGGGGGGATGAGCAGTTCTTC
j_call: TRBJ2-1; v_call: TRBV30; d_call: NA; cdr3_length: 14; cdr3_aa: CAWSGLNYYNEQFF; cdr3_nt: TGTGCCTGGAGTGGACTAAACTACTACAATGAGCAGTTCTTC
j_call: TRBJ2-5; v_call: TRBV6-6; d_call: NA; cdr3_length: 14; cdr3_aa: CASRLLGGEETQYF; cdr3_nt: TGTGCCAGCAGACTCCTGGGGGGTGAGGAGACCCAGTACTTC
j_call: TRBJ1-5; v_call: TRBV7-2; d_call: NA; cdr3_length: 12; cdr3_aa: CASSFPRGPQHF; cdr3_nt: TGTGCCAGCAGCTTTCCCCGCGGGCCCCAGCATTTT
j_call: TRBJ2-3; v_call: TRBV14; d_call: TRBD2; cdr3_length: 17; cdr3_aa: CASSTMVFRGGTDTQYF; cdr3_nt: TGTGCCAGCAGCACGATGGTTTTTCGGGGGGGCACAGATACGCAGTATTTT
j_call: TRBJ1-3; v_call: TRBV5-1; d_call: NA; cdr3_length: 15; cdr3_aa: CASSQTGTTGNTIYF; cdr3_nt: TGCGCCAGCAGCCAAACCGGGACAACTGGAAACACCATATATTTT
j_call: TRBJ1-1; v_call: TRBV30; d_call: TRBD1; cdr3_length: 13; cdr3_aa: CAWTRQGNTEAFF; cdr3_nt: TGTGCCTGGACCCGACAGGGGAACACTGAAGCTTTCTTT
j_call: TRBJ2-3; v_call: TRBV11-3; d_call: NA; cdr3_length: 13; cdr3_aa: CASSFLSTDTQYF; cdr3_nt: TGTGCCAGCAGCTTTCTCAGCACAGATACGCAGTATTTT
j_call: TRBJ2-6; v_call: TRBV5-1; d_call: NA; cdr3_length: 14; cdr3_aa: CASSLGDGANVLTF; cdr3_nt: TGCGCCAGCAGCTTAGGGGATGGGGCCAACGTCCTGACTTTC
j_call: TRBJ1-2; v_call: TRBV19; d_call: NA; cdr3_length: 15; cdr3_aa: CASSPISPGDYGYTF; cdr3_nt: TGTGCCAGTAGTCCCATCTCCCCAGGGGACTATGGCTACACCTTC
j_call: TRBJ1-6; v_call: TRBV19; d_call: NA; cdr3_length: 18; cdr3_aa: CASSKTPLQPAGNSPLHF; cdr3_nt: TGTGCCAGTAGTAAGACCCCCCTCCAGCCGGCGGGGAATTCACCCCTCCACTTT
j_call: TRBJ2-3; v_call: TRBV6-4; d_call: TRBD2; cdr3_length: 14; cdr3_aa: CASSPSGDTDTQYF; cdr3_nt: TGTGCCAGCAGTCCTAGCGGGGACACAGATACGCAGTATTTT
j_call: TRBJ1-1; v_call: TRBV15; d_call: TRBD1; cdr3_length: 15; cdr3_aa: CATSRARGRGAEAFF; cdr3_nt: TGTGCCACCAGCAGAGCGAGGGGGCGGGGGGCTGAAGCTTTCTTT
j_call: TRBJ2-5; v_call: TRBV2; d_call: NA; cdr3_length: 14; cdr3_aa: CASSEGATQETQYF; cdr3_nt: TGTGCCAGCAGTGAGGGCGCTACACAAGAGACCCAGTACTTC
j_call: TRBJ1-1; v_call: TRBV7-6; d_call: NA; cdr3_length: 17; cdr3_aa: CASSLGVWEGPNTEAFF; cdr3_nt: TGTGCCAGCAGCTTAGGGGTTTGGGAGGGCCCGAACACTGAAGCTTTCTTT
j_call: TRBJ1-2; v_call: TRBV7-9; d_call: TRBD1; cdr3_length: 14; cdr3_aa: CASSLAGQANGYTF; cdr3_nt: TGTGCCAGCAGCTTAGCGGGACAGGCCAATGGCTACACCTTC
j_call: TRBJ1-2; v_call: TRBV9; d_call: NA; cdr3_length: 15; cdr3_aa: CASSGVLGLSNGYTF; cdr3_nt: TGTGCCAGCAGCGGGGTCCTGGGCCTTAGTAATGGCTACACCTTC
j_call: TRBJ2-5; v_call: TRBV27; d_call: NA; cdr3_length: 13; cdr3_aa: CASSFAGQETQYF; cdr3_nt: TGTGCCAGCAGTTTTGCGGGGCAAGAGACCCAGTACTTC
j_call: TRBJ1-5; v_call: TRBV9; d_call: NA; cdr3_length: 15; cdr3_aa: CASSVGPYSNQPQHF; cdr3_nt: TGTGCCAGCAGCGTAGGCCCCTATAGCAATCAGCCCCAGCATTTT
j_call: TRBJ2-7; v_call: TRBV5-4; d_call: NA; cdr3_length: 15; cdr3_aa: CASSLGDYLSYEQYF; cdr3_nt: TGTGCCAGCAGCTTGGGAGACTACCTATCCTACGAGCAGTACTTC
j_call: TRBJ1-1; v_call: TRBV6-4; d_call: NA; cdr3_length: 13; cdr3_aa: CASSELMNTEAFF; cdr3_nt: TGTGCCAGCAGTGAACTTATGAACACTGAAGCTTTCTTT
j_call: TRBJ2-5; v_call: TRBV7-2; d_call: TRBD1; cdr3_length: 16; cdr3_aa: CASSLARGQGLETQYF; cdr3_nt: TGTGCCAGCAGCTTAGCCCGGGGACAGGGGCTAGAGACCCAGTACTTC
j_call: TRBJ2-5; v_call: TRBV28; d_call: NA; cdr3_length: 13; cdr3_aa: CASSKGYQETQYF; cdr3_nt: TGTGCCAGCTCGAAGGGGTACCAAGAGACCCAGTACTTC
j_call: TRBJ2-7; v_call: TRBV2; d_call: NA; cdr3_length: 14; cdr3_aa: CASRARGAYYEQYF; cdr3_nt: TGTGCCAGCAGGGCACGGGGGGCCTACTACGAGCAGTACTTC